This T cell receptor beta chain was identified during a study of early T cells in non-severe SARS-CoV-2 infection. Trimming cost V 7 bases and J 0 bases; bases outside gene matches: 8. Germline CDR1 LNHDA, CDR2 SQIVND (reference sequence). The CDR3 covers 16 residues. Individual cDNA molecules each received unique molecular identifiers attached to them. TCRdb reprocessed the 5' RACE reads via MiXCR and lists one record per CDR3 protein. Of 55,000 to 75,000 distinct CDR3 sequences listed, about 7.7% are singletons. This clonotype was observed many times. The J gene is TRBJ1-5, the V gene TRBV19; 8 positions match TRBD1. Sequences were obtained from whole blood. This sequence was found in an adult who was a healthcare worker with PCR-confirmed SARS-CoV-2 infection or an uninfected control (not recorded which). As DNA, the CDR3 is TGTGCCAGTACCTTAAGGACAGGGTATAGCAATCAGCCCCAGCATTTT. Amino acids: CASTLRTGYSNQPQHF. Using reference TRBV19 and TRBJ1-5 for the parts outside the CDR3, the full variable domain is DGGITQSPKYLFRKEGQNVTLSCEQNLNHDAMYWYRQDPGQGLRLIYYSQIVNDFQKGDIAEGYSVSREKKESFPLTVTSAQKNPTAFYLCASTLRTGYSNQPQHFGDGTRLSIL.